A selection of T cell receptor beta chains follows, all from one sample in a study of blood T cell repertoires in COVID-19. Produced via immunoSEQ multiplex PCR; TCRdb's table is partial and in-frame only. Of about 140,000 clones in the sample, 80% to 85% were seen once. Input material: peripheral blood. The receptors here all came from a man younger than 45 with COVID-19, enrolled during active disease. The CDR3 runs from the conserved cysteine through the conserved F or W. A D gene is named only where the DNA matches it firmly.

j_call | v_call | d_call | cdr3_length | cdr3_aa
TRBJ1-4 | TRBV28 | - | 14 | CASSLQGPNEKLFF
TRBJ2-5 | TRBV3-1/TRBV3-2 | - | 15 | CASRLVRGGEETQYF
TRBJ1-5 | TRBV21-1 | - | 15 | CANPLGPPGGKPQHF
TRBJ1-5 | TRBV3-1/TRBV3-2 | - | 14 | CASSQGRGNQPQHF
TRBJ1-3 | TRBV3-1/TRBV3-2 | - | 20 | CASSQVAGRVNSFSGNTIYF
TRBJ1-1 | TRBV5-1 | - | 16 | CASSLSYARVNTEAFF
TRBJ2-1 | TRBV13 | - | 16 | CASSLEGSGGNNEQFF
TRBJ1-3 | TRBV6-6 | - | 14 | CASSYQVSPGTIYF
TRBJ2-1 | TRBV19 | TRBD2 | 15 | CASSLAGGAGNEQFF
TRBJ2-6 | TRBV5-6 | - | 16 | CASSLGPVSGANVLTF
TRBJ2-1 | TRBV19 | TRBD2 | 14 | CASSRGLAYNEQFF
TRBJ2-1 | TRBV19 | TRBD2 | 16 | CASISRLAGVGNEQFF
TRBJ2-7 | TRBV7-8 | TRBD1 | 19 | CASSLRGFGTGVKGGEQYF
TRBJ2-1 | TRBV4-2 | TRBD2 | 17 | CASSQLPLAGEDNEQFF
TRBJ2-7 | TRBV6-5 | TRBD2 | 15 | CASRKTSGRHYEQYF
TRBJ2-1 | TRBV6-5 | - | 12 | CASSYSSDEQFF
TRBJ2-1 | TRBV27 | TRBD1 | 15 | CASRWGQGGYNEQFF
TRBJ1-5 | TRBV6-5 | - | 15 | CASGLGQYSNQPQHF
TRBJ1-6 | TRBV15 | - | 18 | CATSSGSGSRFLGSPLHF
TRBJ2-7 | TRBV27 | - | 13 | CASSLAGKSEQYF
TRBJ2-1 | TRBV9 | TRBD2 | 15 | CASSVASGTYNEQFF
TRBJ1-5 | TRBV18 | - | 15 | CASSEKQLSNQPQHF